This is a list of T cell receptor beta chains from one sample in a study of identical twins. One entry per CDR3 protein, called by TCRdb with MiXCR from the 5' RACE reads. The profile shows about 690,000 distinct CDR3 sequences, 21% of them singletons. Separately, the same data were catalogued under a study of T cells expressing NK-cell markers.

Source material: PBMCs. The receptors were gathered from a woman aged 18-30 years in good health. CDR3s include the opening cysteine and the closing phenylalanine or tryptophan. D genes are given only for firm matches. Clone size appears in some rows only: once, few, many, or a class for an expanded clone.

v_call	clone_size	j_call	d_call	cdr3_aa	cdr3_nt
TRBV24-1	few	TRBJ2-1	-	CATSDPSYNEQFF	TGTGCCACCAGTGATCCCTCCTACAATGAGCAGTTCTTC
TRBV4-3	few	TRBJ1-2	-	CASSQDHSGYGYTF	TGCGCCAGCAGCCAAGATCATAGTGGCTATGGCTACACCTTC
TRBV25-1	few	TRBJ2-1	-	CASSEANPYNEQFF	TGTGCCAGCAGTGAAGCGAACCCCTACAATGAGCAGTTCTTC
TRBV24-1	-	TRBJ2-5	-	CATSDGGKGSGETQYF	TGTGCCACCAGTGATGGAGGAAAGGGCTCAGGGGAGACCCAGTACTTC
TRBV20-1	many	TRBJ2-7	TRBD1	CSASATGGSPYEQYF	TGCAGTGCTAGTGCTACAGGGGGCTCCCCCTACGAGCAGTACTTC
TRBV5-1	few	TRBJ2-7	TRBD2	CALAGGCHEQYF	TGCGCGCTAGCGGGGGGGTGCCACGAGCAGTACTTC
TRBV7-2	-	TRBJ2-3	-	CASSRWEAGDTQYF	TGTGCCAGCAGCCGGTGGGAGGCCGGAGATACGCAGTATTTT
TRBV20-1	few	TRBJ1-1	TRBD1	CSVPDRDRGRNTEAFF	TGCAGTGTACCCGACCGGGACAGGGGGAGAAACACTGAAGCTTTCTTT
TRBV2	few	TRBJ1-3	-	CASRVLASGNTIYF	TGTGCCAGCAGGGTCCTGGCTTCTGGAAACACCATATATTTT
TRBV13	-	TRBJ2-1	TRBD2	CASSLITSGDNEQFF	TGTGCCAGCAGCTTAATAACTAGCGGGGACAATGAGCAGTTCTTC
TRBV7-8	-	TRBJ2-1	-	CASSPSGGPLEQFF	TGTGCCAGCAGCCCCTCCGGAGGTCCCCTTGAGCAGTTCTTC
TRBV7-9	-	TRBJ2-2	-	CASSPGSHAGELFF	TGTGCCAGCAGCCCCGGGTCTCACGCCGGGGAGCTGTTTTTT
TRBV12-3/TRBV12-4	many	TRBJ2-3	-	CASSLTADTQYF	TGTGCCAGCAGTTTAACTGCAGATACGCAGTATTTT
TRBV5-6	many	TRBJ1-3	TRBD1	CASSPGTGSGNTIYF	TGTGCCAGCAGCCCAGGGACAGGCTCTGGAAACACCATATATTTT
TRBV10-3	few	TRBJ2-7	TRBD1	CAISPGQNYEQYF	TGTGCCATCAGCCCGGGACAGAACTACGAGCAGTACTTC
TRBV7-9	-	TRBJ2-2	-	CASSSAVGTNTGELFF	TGTGCCAGCAGCTCAGCGGTTGGAACGAACACCGGGGAGCTGTTTTTT
TRBV20-1	few	TRBJ1-5	-	CSAVGRLGQPQHF	TGCAGTGCTGTGGGACGATTGGGTCAGCCCCAGCATTTT
TRBV12-3/TRBV12-4	-	TRBJ2-1	TRBD2	CASSPSGGVREQFF	TGTGCCAGCAGCCCTTCGGGGGGAGTGAGGGAGCAGTTCTTC
TRBV20-1	-	TRBJ2-1	TRBD2	CSASLLAGGPQQFF	TGCAGTGCTAGTCTGTTGGCGGGGGGGCCTCAGCAGTTCTTC
TRBV10-3	few	TRBJ2-7	-	CAISESNLESYEQYF	TGTGCCATCAGTGAGTCGAACTTGGAGTCGTACGAGCAGTACTTC
TRBV20-1	few	TRBJ2-7	-	CSAPGPGAREQYF	TGCAGTGCTCCCGGACCGGGAGCCCGCGAGCAGTACTTC
TRBV10-3	few	TRBJ1-2	TRBD1	CATRDSRANYGYTF	TGTGCCACGCGGGACAGCCGAGCTAACTATGGCTACACCTTC
TRBV12-3/TRBV12-4	few	TRBJ2-1	TRBD2	CASSVGGGGLVRIF	TGTGCCAGCAGTGTCGGGGGGGGCGGCTTGGTCCGGATCTTC
TRBV18	-	TRBJ2-3	-	CASSPARDNTQYF	TGTGCCAGCTCACCAGCTAGGGACAATACGCAGTATTTT
TRBV18	few	TRBJ2-3	-	CASSPRQDPDTQYF	TGTGCCAGCTCACCTCGACAGGACCCAGATACGCAGTATTTT
TRBV6-2/TRBV6-3	few	TRBJ2-2	-	CASRFGGVNTGELFF	TGTGCCAGCAGATTCGGGGGAGTAAACACCGGGGAGCTGTTTTTT
TRBV18	-	TRBJ2-1	-	CASSRGGALSYNEQFF	TGTGCCAGCTCTCGTGGGGGGGCCCTCTCCTACAATGAGCAGTTCTTC
TRBV4-3	-	TRBJ2-7	TRBD2	CASSQGAGTSGKYEQYF	TGCGCCAGCAGCCAGGGAGCCGGGACTAGCGGGAAGTACGAGCAGTACTTC
TRBV5-1	many	TRBJ2-3	-	CASGWLADTQYF	TGCGCCAGCGGGTGGCTCGCAGATACGCAGTATTTT
TRBV10-3	-	TRBJ2-1	-	CAISGAGRGPRFQFF	TGTGCCATCAGTGGGGCGGGGAGGGGGCCAAGGTTTCAGTTCTTC
TRBV7-9	many	TRBJ2-3	-	CASSLSGTLITDTQYF	TGTGCCAGCAGCTTATCTGGGACATTGATCACAGATACGCAGTATTTT
TRBV5-5	-	TRBJ2-1	-	CASSSNVDSYNEQFF	TGTGCCAGCAGCTCAAACGTAGACTCCTACAATGAGCAGTTCTTC
TRBV20-1	-	TRBJ2-3	-	CSASRRAGGDTQYF	TGCAGTGCTAGCCGGCGGGCTGGAGGGGATACGCAGTATTTT
TRBV6-5	few	TRBJ2-5	-	CASSYSEYQETQYF	TGTGCCAGCAGTTACTCGGAGTACCAAGAGACCCAGTACTTC
TRBV20-1	-	TRBJ2-3	TRBD2	CSAAPASSGGAQDTQYF	TGCAGTGCAGCCCCCGCGAGTAGCGGGGGGGCCCAGGATACGCAGTATTTT
TRBV3-1	few	TRBJ1-1	TRBD1	CASSQGGQVVEAFF	TGTGCCAGCAGCCAAGGGGGACAGGTTGTGGAGGCTTTCTTT
TRBV6-1	few	TRBJ2-7	TRBD1	CASIPGQGGYEQYF	TGTGCCAGCATACCGGGACAGGGAGGCTACGAGCAGTACTTC
TRBV4-1	-	TRBJ2-1	TRBD2	CASSLTYGGSLRNEQFF	TGCGCCAGCAGCCTGACTTATGGCGGGAGTTTACGGAATGAGCAGTTCTTC
TRBV20-1	-	TRBJ2-1	TRBD1	CSAITGVWDNEQFF	TGCAGTGCTATTACAGGGGTATGGGACAATGAGCAGTTCTTC
TRBV9	once	TRBJ2-2	TRBD1	CASSATDRGKSGELFF	TGTGCCAGCAGCGCCACGGACAGGGGAAAATCCGGGGAGCTGTTTTTT
TRBV29-1	few	TRBJ1-5	-	CSAKIQGHNNQPQHF	TGCAGCGCTAAGATTCAAGGACACAACAATCAGCCCCAGCATTTT
TRBV10-2	-	TRBJ2-1	-	CASSELRTTYNEQFF	TGCGCCAGCAGTGAGTTACGGACGACCTACAATGAGCAGTTCTTC
TRBV20-1	few	TRBJ2-7	-	CSAAAAGSVYEQYF	TGCAGTGCCGCTGCGGCAGGGAGCGTCTACGAGCAGTACTTC
TRBV4-1	few	TRBJ1-4	-	CASSHDHNEKLFF	TGCGCCAGCAGCCATGACCATAATGAAAAACTGTTTTTT
TRBV5-5	-	TRBJ2-7	TRBD2	CASSPGLAGMEQYF	TGTGCCAGCAGCCCAGGACTAGCGGGAATGGAGCAGTACTTC
TRBV13	few	TRBJ1-2	-	CASSLVGTYGYTF	TGTGCCAGCAGCTTAGTCGGAACCTATGGCTACACCTTC
TRBV20-1	few	TRBJ1-4	-	CSARIRLNEKLFF	TGCAGTGCTAGGATCAGGCTTAATGAAAAACTGTTTTTT
TRBV20-1	many	TRBJ1-1	-	CSARDVGYPEAFF	TGCAGTGCTAGAGACGTGGGGTATCCTGAAGCTTTCTTT
TRBV5-1	once	TRBJ2-7	-	CASSLRGDAREPYEQYF	TGCGCCAGCAGTCTTCGGGGAGACGCCCGGGAGCCCTACGAGCAGTACTTC
TRBV12-3/TRBV12-4	-	TRBJ1-6	TRBD1	CASRRQGTSPLHF	TGTGCCAGCAGACGACAGGGAACTTCACCCCTCCACTTT
TRBV4-2	-	TRBJ2-1	-	CASSQRREAHNEQFF	TGTGCCAGCAGCCAACGGCGAGAGGCCCACAATGAGCAGTTCTTC
TRBV14	-	TRBJ2-7	-	CASSQGRRYEQYF	TGTGCCAGCAGCCAAGGGAGACGCTACGAGCAGTACTTC
TRBV7-2	-	TRBJ2-5	-	CASSLDQRARETQYF	TGTGCCAGCAGCTTGGATCAGCGGGCAAGAGAGACCCAGTACTTC